This T cell receptor beta chain derives from a study of CXCR3-negative and CXCR3-positive naive CD8 T cells. Whole-study results and caveats: The naive subsets expressed comparable surface CD5, and the authors inferred TCR strength from TRB CDR3 properties. Researchers report CXCR3 expression partially decreased after cryopreservation, with fresh PBMCs used in most assays. Memory CD8+ cells had much lower diversity, and both naive subsets had comparably high diversity.

From germline, CDR1 is MNHEY and CDR2 SMNVEV (reference sequence). CDR3 length: 16 residues. All CD8+ T cell subsets were sorted in triplicate at 250,000 to 300,000 cells each. A remark on this clonotype: Its specificity is not known.

The authors made the TRB cDNA libraries by 5' RACE using UMI labels. TCRdb re-called the 5' RACE reads and shows each CDR3 protein once, DNA omitted. The ten most abundant clones cover about 11% of a sample with tens of thousands of distinct CDR3 sequences. Sequences were obtained from memory CD8+ T cells from blood. This sequence originates from a human donor in good health. Some clones in this sample may be carry-over from other donors' samples. This rearrangement joins TRBV27 to TRBJ2-1; absent DNA, TCRdb's TRBD2 call cannot be checked. The CDR3 loop is CASSLRTSGGLNEQFF.